One and the same sample provided the 25 T cell receptor beta chains below, sequenced in a study of chemoradiotherapy in HPV16-positive cancers. The method was immunoSEQ multiplex PCR; TCRdb's version includes in-frame clones alone and lacks a portion of them. The table includes about 25,000 clones, about 92% detected once. Sequenced material: blood, taken from a patient who underwent chemoradiotherapy. The receptors shown here come from a human donor with HPV-associated anogenital cancer.

V gene TRBV7-8 combines with J gene TRBJ2-7; D is unresolved. The CDR3 sequence is 14 residues long. V shed 5 bases and J shed 4 bases, with 15 bases lying between them. Germline V CDR1 and CDR2: SGHVS, FQNEAQ. The CDR3 sequence is CASSNELTYYEQYF. In DNA, the CDR3 is TGTGCCAGCAGCAATGAACTGACCTATTACGAGCAGTACTTC.

The chain combines TRBV4-1 with TRBJ2-7; 11 nucleotides line up with TRBD2. The CDR3 has 20 residues. Germline V gene data show CDR1 as MGHRA and CDR2 as YSYEKL. V shed 0 bases, J shed 1 base, and the junction held 14 bases outside the gene matches. The CDR3 sequence: CASSQEPGASGRSWSYEQYF. The DNA of the CDR3 is TGCGCCAGCAGCCAAGAGCCCGGGGCTAGCGGGAGGTCTTGGTCCTACGAGCAGTACTTC.

The chain employs TRBV12-5 and TRBJ2-2; perhaps D is TRBD1 or TRBD2 (5 bases each). Germline CDR1 is LGHNT and CDR2 is FRNRAP. CDR3 size: 13 residues. Trimming cost V 0 bases and J 6 bases, with 5 bases left between them. CDR3 sequence reads: CASGLVGAGELFF. The CDR3 DNA sequence: TGTGCTAGTGGTTTGGTGGGGGCCGGGGAGCTGTTTTTT.

The CDR3 sequence is CASSPIKGNQPQHF. As DNA, the CDR3 is TGTGCCAGCAGTCCAATCAAGGGCAATCAGCCCCAGCATTTT. The chain employs TRBV28 and TRBJ1-5, with unresolved D. The length of the CDR3 is 14 residues. V dropped 5 bases and J dropped 2 bases, with 10 bases sitting between them. The germline gives CDR1 MDHEN, CDR2 SYDVKM.

V and J are TRBV19 and TRBJ2-5; 8 bases are a match to TRBD1. From germline, CDR1 is LNHDA and CDR2 SQIVND (reference sequence). This CDR3 spans 15 amino acids. V lost 3 bases to trimming and J lost 2 bases; unmatched junction nucleotides: 5. The CDR3 protein is CASSIRTGTQETQYF. DNA of the CDR3: TGTGCCAGTAGTATTCGGACAGGGACTCAAGAGACCCAGTACTTC.

The rearrangement joins TRBV13 to TRBJ1-2, with a tentative D call TRBD1 (6 bases). Germline V gene lookup returns CDR1 PRHDT and CDR2 FYEKMQ (reference sequence). Between the trimmed V and J ends, which lost 4 bases and 6 bases, there was a span of 21 bases. The CDR3 spans 16 residues. The CDR3 loop is CASSSARAGADNGYTF. The CDR3 nucleotides read TGTGCCAGCAGCTCAGCGCGGGCGGGGGCGGATAATGGCTACACCTTC.

This chain joins TRBV28 and TRBJ2-7; D not resolved. The germline V gene encodes CDR1 MDHEN and CDR2 SYDVKM. This CDR3 region has 12 residues. The V end lost 8 bases, the J end lost 3 bases, and 11 bases lay between the germline ends. The CDR3 protein is CASGTLGYEQYF. The CDR3, as DNA: TGTGCCAGCGGTACCTTAGGCTACGAGCAGTACTTC.

The V gene is TRBV6-6, the J gene TRBJ2-6, with 8 bases fitting TRBD1. There are 15 residues in the CDR3. V lost 7 bases to trimming and J lost 4 bases; unmatched junction nucleotides: 6. Germline V gene lookup returns CDR1 MNHNY and CDR2 SVGAGI (reference sequence). CDR3 protein: CASNPQGDGANVLTF. CDR3 coding DNA: TGTGCCAGCAACCCACAGGGGGACGGGGCCAACGTCCTGACTTTC.

The chain couples TRBV29-1 to TRBJ2-1; the D call may be TRBD1 or TRBD2 (5 bases each). CDR3 length equals 12 residues. CDR1 is SQVTM, CDR2 ANQGSEA, per germline. V was clipped by 1 base and J by 8 bases, with 9 bases between them. CDR3 in amino acids: CSVEVGTDEQFF. CDR3 coding DNA: TGCAGCGTTGAAGTGGGGACGGATGAGCAGTTCTTC.

The rearrangement links TRBV4-3 to TRBJ2-1, with D perhaps matching TRBD1 or TRBD2 (7 bases each). Looked up from germline, CDR1 is LGHNA and CDR2 is YSLEER. V gave up 4 bases and J gave up 8 bases, with 21 bases separating them. The CDR3 has 16 residues. CDR3 nucleotides: TGCGCCAGCAGCCGCTTAGCAGGGGGGGGTGAGGATGAGCAGTTCTTC. It translates to CASSRLAGGGEDEQFF.

The gene calls are TRBV6-9 and TRBJ1-2, with a weak D call TRBD1 (5 bases). CDR1 is MNHGY, CDR2 SVAAGI, per germline. This CDR3 has 16 amino acids. Deletions cut 5 bases from V and 1 base from J, with 17 bases between. CDR3 nucleotide sequence: TGTGCCAGCAGTGATGTGACCGGGACGGGTAACTATGGCTACACCTTC. Its translation is CASSDVTGTGNYGYTF.

The CDR3 loop is CASSLKGTNEKLFF. Here the CDR3 DNA reads TGTGCCAGCAGCTTGAAGGGGACTAATGAAAAACTGTTTTTT. The chain links TRBV5-4 to TRBJ1-4, with a tentative D call TRBD1 (5 bases). V lost 1 base and J lost 2, with 6 bases in between. Germline V lookup: CDR1 SGHNT, CDR2 YYREEE (reference sequence). CDR3 length: 14 amino acids.

The chain uses TRBV28 and TRBJ1-3, with a weak D call TRBD1 (6 bases). V lost 1 base, J lost 1 base, and 14 bases lay in between. The CDR3 is made up of 17 amino acids. Germline CDR1 reads MDHEN; CDR2 reads SYDVKM. In DNA, the CDR3 is TGTGCCAGCAGTTTATCGGTAACGGGGGCGTCTGGAAACACCATATATTTT. Translation gives CASSLSVTGASGNTIYF.

The chain couples TRBV7-8 to TRBJ1-4; D possibly corresponds to TRBD1 (5 bases). Germline values: CDR1 SGHVS, CDR2 FQNEAQ. The V end was cut by 4 bases, the J end by 5 bases, with 11 bases between. The CDR3 has 14 amino acids. This CDR3 is CASSSTEGNEKLFF. For the CDR3, the DNA is TGTGCCAGCAGCTCGACAGAGGGGAATGAAAAACTGTTTTTT.

This clone was found a few times. Its ends do not fully match the called genes, so a read error is possible. The chain uses TRBV7-9 and TRBJ1-1; D not resolved. CDR3 size: 11 residues. Germline V gene sequence: CDR1 SEHNR, CDR2 FQNEAQ (reference sequence). The CDR3 sequence: CASTPGTETFF. CDR3 DNA sequence: TGTGCCAGCACCCCCGGCACTGAAACTTTCTTT.

This clone was picked up one time. The CDR3 DNA reads TGCGCCAGCAGCTCGGACCGGATCGTGGATACGCAGTATTTT. Its protein is CASSSDRIVDTQYF. This rearrangement joins TRBV5-1 to TRBJ2-3; no definite D call. V gave up 3 bases and J gave up 6 bases, with 14 bases separating them. The CDR3 covers 14 residues. CDR1 is SGHRS and CDR2 is YFSETQ in the germline V gene.

V gene TRBV4-2 combines with J gene TRBJ2-7; D unresolved. The CDR3 consists of 14 residues. From germline, CDR1 is LGHNA and CDR2 YNFKEQ. V was shortened by 5 bases and J by 3 bases, with 14 bases between the two germline ends. The CDR3 protein is CASSLVHGDYEQYF. The CDR3 nucleotides are TGTGCCAGCAGCTTAGTTCACGGAGACTACGAGCAGTACTTC.

V is TRBV4-1 and J is TRBJ2-7; TRBD1 matches at 8 bases. This CDR3 has 15 residues. The germline V gene has CDR1 MGHRA and CDR2 YSYEKL. V was clipped by 6 bases and J by 2 bases; unmatched bases: 9. CDR3 loop: CASSQKDRETYEQYF. In DNA, the CDR3 is TGCGCCAGCAGTCAGAAGGACAGGGAAACCTACGAGCAGTACTTC.

V usage is TRBV10-3 and J usage is TRBJ1-2, with TRBD1 as a possible D gene (6 bases). Germline V CDR1 and CDR2: ENHRY, SYGVKD. Trimming took off 6 bases at V and 2 bases at J, with 13 bases between the two ends. The CDR3 consists of 14 residues. CDR3 protein: CAIRGDRTNYGYTF. The CDR3 bases are TGTGCCATCAGGGGAGACAGGACCAACTATGGCTACACCTTC.

V is TRBV10-3 and J is TRBJ2-3; no definite D call. CDR3 length equals 15 residues. V dropped 0 bases and J dropped 4 bases, with 11 bases sitting between them. CDR1 and CDR2 from the germline V gene are ENHRY and SYGVKD. CDR3 DNA sequence: TGTGCCATCAGTGAGTCCCTTCAGGTCTCAGATACGCAGTATTTT. Encoded protein: CAISESLQVSDTQYF.

The genes are TRBV28 and TRBJ2-2; D may be TRBD2 (6 bases). The germline gives CDR1 MDHEN, CDR2 SYDVKM. V was trimmed by 5 bases and J by 0 bases, leaving 7 bases between them. CDR3 size: 14 residues. This CDR3 is CASSGTSNTGELFF. CDR3 nucleotides: TGTGCCAGCAGTGGGACTTCGAACACCGGGGAGCTGTTTTTT.

CDR3 amino acids: CASSLRTRSAEAFF. Written as DNA, the CDR3 is TGTGCCAGCAGCCTGAGGACGAGAAGCGCTGAAGCTTTCTTT. The chain uses TRBV28 and TRBJ1-1; the D is unclear. The CDR3 totals 14 residues. Trimming removed 6 bases from V and 6 bases from J, with 17 bases in between. Germline V gene lookup returns CDR1 MDHEN and CDR2 SYDVKM.

The chain links TRBV5-8 to TRBJ2-1, with D tentatively TRBD1 or TRBD2 (6 bases each). Germline CDR1 is SGHTS and CDR2 is YDEGEE. The CDR3 spans 14 residues. The V and J ends lost 0 bases and 8 bases respectively, with 12 bases between them. Here the CDR3 reads CASSLGGGFDEQFF. The CDR3, as DNA: TGTGCCAGCAGCTTGGGAGGGGGGTTTGATGAGCAGTTCTTC.

V gene TRBV2 combines with J gene TRBJ1-5; 8 bases align to TRBD1. CDR1 SNHLY and CDR2 FYNNEI come from the germline V gene. The V and J ends lost 7 bases and 6 bases, in that order; junction bases with no gene match: 8. The CDR3 is 14 amino acids. In nucleotides, the CDR3 is TGTGCCAGCACCGACCGGGACAGGATTCAGCCCCAGCATTTT. Translation: CASTDRDRIQPQHF.

V gene TRBV2 combines with J gene TRBJ1-1, with TRBD1 as a possible D gene (6 bases). Germline-derived CDR1 and CDR2 are SNHLY and FYNNEI. This CDR3 is built from 10 residues. V lost 10 bases and J 10 bases, leaving 13 bases between the germline ends. The DNA for the CDR3 is TGTGCCATCCGACAGGACGGAGCTTTCTTT. Encoded protein: CAIRQDGAFF.